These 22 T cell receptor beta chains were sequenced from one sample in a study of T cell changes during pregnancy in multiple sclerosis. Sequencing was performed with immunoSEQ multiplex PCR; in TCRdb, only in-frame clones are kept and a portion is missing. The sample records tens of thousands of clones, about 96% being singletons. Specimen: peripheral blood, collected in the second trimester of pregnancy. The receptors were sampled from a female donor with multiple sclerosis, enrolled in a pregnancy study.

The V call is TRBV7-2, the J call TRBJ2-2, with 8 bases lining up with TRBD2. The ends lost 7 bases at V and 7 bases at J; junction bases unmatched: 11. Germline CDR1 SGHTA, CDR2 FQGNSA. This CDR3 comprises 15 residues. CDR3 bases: TGTGCCAGCATCCCAGGCGGGGGGCGAGGCGGGGAGCTGTTTTTT. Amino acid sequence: CASIPGGGRGGELFF. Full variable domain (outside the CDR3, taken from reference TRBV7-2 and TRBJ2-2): GAGVSQSPSNKVTEKGKDVELRCDPISGHTALYWYRQSLGQGLEFLIYFQGNSAPDKSGLPSDRFSAERTGGSVSTLTIQRTQQEDSAVYLCASIPGGGRGGELFFGEGSRLTVL.

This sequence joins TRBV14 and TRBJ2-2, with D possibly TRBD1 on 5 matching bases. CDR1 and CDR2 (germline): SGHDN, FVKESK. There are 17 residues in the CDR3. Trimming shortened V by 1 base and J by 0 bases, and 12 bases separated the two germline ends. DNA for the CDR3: TGTGCCAGCAGCCAAGCCTACAGGTTCGCGAACACCGGGGAGCTGTTTTTT. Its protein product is CASSQAYRFANTGELFF. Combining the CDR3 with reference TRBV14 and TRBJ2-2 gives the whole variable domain EAGVTQFPSHSVIEKGQTVTLRCDPISGHDNLYWYRRVMGKEIKFLLHFVKESKQDESGMPNNRFLAERTGGTYSTLKVQPAELEDSGVYFCASSQAYRFANTGELFFGEGSRLTVL.

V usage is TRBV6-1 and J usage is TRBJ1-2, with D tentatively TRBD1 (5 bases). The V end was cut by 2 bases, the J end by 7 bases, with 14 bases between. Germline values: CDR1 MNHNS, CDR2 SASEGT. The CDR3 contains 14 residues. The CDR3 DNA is TGTGCCAGCAGTGAAAACCCAGGGAGGGGTGGCTACACCTTC. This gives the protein CASSENPGRGGYTF.

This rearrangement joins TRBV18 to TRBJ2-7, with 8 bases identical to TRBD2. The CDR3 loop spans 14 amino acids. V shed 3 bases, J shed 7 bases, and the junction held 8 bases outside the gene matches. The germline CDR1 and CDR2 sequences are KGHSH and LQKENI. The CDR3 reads CASSPDPRGGEQYF. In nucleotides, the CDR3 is TGTGCCAGCTCACCGGACCCTCGGGGGGGGGAGCAGTACTTC.

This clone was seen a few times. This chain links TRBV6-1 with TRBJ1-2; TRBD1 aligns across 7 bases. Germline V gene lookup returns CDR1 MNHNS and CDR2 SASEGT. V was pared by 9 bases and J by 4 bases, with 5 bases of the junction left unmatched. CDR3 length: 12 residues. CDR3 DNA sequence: TGTGCCAGTGAACAGGGGATCTATGGCTACACCTTC. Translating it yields CASEQGIYGYTF.

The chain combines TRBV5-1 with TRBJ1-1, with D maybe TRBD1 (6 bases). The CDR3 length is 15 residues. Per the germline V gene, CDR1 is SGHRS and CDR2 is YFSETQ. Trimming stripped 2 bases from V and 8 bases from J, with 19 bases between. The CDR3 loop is CASSFRDIPKEEAFF. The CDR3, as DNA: TGCGCCAGCAGCTTCCGGGACATACCGAAGGAGGAAGCTTTCTTT.

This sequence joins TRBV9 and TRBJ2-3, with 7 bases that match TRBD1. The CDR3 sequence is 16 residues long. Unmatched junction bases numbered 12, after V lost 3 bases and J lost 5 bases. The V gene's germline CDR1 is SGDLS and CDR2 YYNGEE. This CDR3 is CASSASGTVQGDTQYF. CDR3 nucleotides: TGTGCCAGCAGCGCGTCCGGGACAGTTCAGGGAGATACGCAGTATTTT.

As DNA, the CDR3 is TGTGCCAGCAGCAAACTGAGGGGGAGGGGCAATGAGCAGTTCTTC. The encoded protein is CASSKLRGRGNEQFF. The chain combines TRBV11-2 with TRBJ2-1; weak D call: TRBD2 (7 bases). The germline V gene has CDR1 SGHAT and CDR2 FQNNGV. The CDR3 sequence is 15 residues long. The V end was cut by 5 bases, the J end by 6 bases, with 17 bases between.

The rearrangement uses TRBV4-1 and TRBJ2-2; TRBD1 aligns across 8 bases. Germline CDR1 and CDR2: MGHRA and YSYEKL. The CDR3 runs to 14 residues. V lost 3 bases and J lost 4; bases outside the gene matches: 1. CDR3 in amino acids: CASSHTGGTGELFF. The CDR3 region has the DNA TGCGCCAGCAGCCATACAGGGGGCACCGGGGAGCTGTTTTTT.

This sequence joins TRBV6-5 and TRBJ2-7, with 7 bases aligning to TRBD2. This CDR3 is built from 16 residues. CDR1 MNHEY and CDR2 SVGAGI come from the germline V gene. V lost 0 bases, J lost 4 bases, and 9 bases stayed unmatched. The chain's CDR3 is CASSYSILAESYEQYF. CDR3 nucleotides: TGTGCCAGCAGTTACTCCATCCTAGCGGAGTCATACGAGCAGTACTTC.

The CDR3 DNA reads TGCGCCAGCAGCCAAGACCGAACAGGGGGCCAAGAGACCCAGTACTTC. Protein product: CASSQDRTGGQETQYF. The chain joins TRBV4-1 to TRBJ2-5; TRBD1 agrees at 8 bases. There are 16 residues in the CDR3. Germline V lookup: CDR1 MGHRA, CDR2 YSYEKL. With 0 bases clipped from V and 1 base from J, the junction kept 4 bases outside the gene matches.

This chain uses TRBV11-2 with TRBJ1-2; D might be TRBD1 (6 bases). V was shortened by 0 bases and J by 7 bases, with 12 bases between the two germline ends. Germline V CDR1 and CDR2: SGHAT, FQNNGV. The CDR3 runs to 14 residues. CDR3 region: CASSLDQGTPGYTF. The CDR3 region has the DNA TGTGCCAGCAGCTTAGATCAGGGGACGCCTGGCTACACCTTC.

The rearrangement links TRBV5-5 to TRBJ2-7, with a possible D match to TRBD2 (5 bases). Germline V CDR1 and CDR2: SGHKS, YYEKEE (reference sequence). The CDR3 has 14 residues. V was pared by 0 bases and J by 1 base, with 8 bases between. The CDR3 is CASSLVGGSYEQYF. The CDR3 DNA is TGTGCCAGCAGCTTGGTTGGCGGGTCCTACGAGCAGTACTTC.

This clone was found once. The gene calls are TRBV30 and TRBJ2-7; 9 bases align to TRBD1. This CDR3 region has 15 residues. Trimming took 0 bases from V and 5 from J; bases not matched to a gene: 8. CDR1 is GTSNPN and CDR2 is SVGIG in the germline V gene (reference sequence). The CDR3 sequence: CAWSVPWTGENEQYF. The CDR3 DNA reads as TGTGCCTGGAGTGTACCTTGGACAGGGGAGAACGAGCAGTACTTC.

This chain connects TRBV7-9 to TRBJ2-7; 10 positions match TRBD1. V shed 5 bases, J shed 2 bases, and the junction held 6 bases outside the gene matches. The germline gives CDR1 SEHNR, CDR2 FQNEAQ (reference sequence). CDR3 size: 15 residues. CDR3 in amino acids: CASSPRQGAAYEQYF. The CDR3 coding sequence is TGTGCCAGCAGCCCTCGACAGGGGGCCGCCTACGAGCAGTACTTC.

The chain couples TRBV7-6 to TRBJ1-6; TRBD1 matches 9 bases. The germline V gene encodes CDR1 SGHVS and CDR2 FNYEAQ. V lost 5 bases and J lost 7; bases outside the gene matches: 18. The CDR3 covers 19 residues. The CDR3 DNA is TGTGCCAGCAGCCCTGCGGCCTTCAAACAGGGGGCATCGAATTCACCCCTCCACTTT. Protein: CASSPAAFKQGASNSPLHF.

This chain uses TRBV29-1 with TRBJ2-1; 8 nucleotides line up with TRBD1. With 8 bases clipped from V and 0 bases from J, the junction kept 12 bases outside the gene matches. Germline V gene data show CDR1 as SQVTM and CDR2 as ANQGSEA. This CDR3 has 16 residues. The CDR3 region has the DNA TGCAGCACCTCCAGCTCTACAGGGGGCTCCTACAATGAGCAGTTCTTC. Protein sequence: CSTSSSTGGSYNEQFF.

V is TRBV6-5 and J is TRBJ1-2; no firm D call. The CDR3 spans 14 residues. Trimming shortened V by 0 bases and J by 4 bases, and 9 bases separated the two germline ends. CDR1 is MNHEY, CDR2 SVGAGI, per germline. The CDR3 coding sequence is TGTGCCAGCAGTTACTCGTCCGGGATCTATGGCTACACCTTC. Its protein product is CASSYSSGIYGYTF.

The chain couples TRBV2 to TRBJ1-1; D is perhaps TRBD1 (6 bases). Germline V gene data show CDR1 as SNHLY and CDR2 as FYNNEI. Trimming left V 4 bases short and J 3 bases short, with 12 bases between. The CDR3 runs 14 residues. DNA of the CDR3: TGTGCCAGCAGTGTCCGGGGGGCTGACACTGAAGCTTTCTTT. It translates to CASSVRGADTEAFF.

The CDR3 DNA sequence: TGTGCCAGCAGCCCCGCAACAGGGTCCGGAAACACCATATATTTT. It is translated as CASSPATGSGNTIYF. The chain joins TRBV5-4 to TRBJ1-3, with a tentative D call TRBD1 (6 bases). Deletions cut 4 bases from V and 4 bases from J, with 15 bases between. Germline lookup yields CDR1 SGHNT and CDR2 YYREEE (reference sequence). The CDR3 runs 15 residues.

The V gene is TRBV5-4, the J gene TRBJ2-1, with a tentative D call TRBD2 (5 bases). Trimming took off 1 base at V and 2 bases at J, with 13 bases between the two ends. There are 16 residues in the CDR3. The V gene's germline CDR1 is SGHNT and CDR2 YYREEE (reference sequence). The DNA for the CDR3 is TGTGCCAGCAGCTTGTCGGGCTGGGGAGCCTACAATGAGCAGTTCTTC. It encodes CASSLSGWGAYNEQFF. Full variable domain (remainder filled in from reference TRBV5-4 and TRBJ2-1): ETGVTQSPTHLIKTRGQQVTLRCSSQSGHNTVSWYQQALGQGPQFIFQYYREEENGRGNFPPRFSGLQFPNYSSELNVNALELDDSALYLCASSLSGWGAYNEQFFGPGTRLTVL.

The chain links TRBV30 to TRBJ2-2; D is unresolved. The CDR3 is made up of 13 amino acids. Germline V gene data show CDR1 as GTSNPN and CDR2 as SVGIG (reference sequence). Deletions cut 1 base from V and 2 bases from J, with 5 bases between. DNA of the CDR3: TGTGCCTGGAGTGACAGAAACACCGGGGAGCTGTTTTTT. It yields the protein CAWSDRNTGELFF.